This T cell receptor (beta chain) was found in a study of T cell responses to AZD1222 COVID-19 vaccine. Overall study results and limits: Unmutated regions of variants are reportedly targeted by nearly half of spike-specific TCRs.

On this clone itself: Its matching antigen is unknown.

The method was immunoSEQ multiplex PCR; TCRdb's version includes in-frame clones alone and lacks a portion of them. The sample has approximately 130,000 clones; 80% to 95% are singletons. The V end lost 6 bases, the J end lost 5 bases, and 16 bases lay between the germline ends. The germline V gene has CDR1 SNHLY and CDR2 FYNNEI. The CDR3 is 14 residues long. The sample here was peripheral blood, taken on day 0 of AZD1222 vaccination. V is TRBV2 and J is TRBJ1-1, with D uncertain. This TCR derives from an adult in good health. This CDR3 is CASRAILGRTEAFF. The CDR3 DNA sequence: TGTGCCAGCAGGGCTATTTTGGGAAGGACTGAAGCTTTCTTT.